The clone carrying this T cell receptor beta chain is a singleton in its sample. What it binds is not known. Deletions cut 5 bases from V and 0 bases from J, with 16 bases between. CDR1 is LNHDA, CDR2 SQIVND, per germline (reference sequence). CDR3 length: 16 amino acids. The sample belongs to a study of tumor and adjacent non-tumor tissue in lung cancer. No cell sorting was done before RNA was extracted from the tissue. Newly diagnosed lung cancer patients had thoracic surgery in China, August–November 2014, without prior chemotherapy. Study results and caveats: Tumor repertoires had a smaller top 100 clone share than normal lung. Significantly higher TCR diversity was found in tumor than normal lung.

The library came from three nested PCR rounds adapted from ARM-PCR protocols. TCRdb reprocessed the multiplex PCR reads with MiXCR, giving one entry per CDR3 protein. The sample carries under 150,000 distinct CDR3 sequences, around 66% recorded once. V gene TRBV19 combines with J gene TRBJ1-1, with a weak D call TRBD1 (6 bases). The TCR comes from a man aged 60-69 years with small cell lung cancer. The sample consisted of lung tumor tissue. CDR3 nucleotides: TGTGCCAGTAGTTCGTACAGGGTGGGAGTGAACACTGAAGCTTTCTTT. As protein: CASSSYRVGVNTEAFF.